What follows are 30 T cell receptor beta chains derived from one specimen sequenced in a study of tumor-infiltrating lymphocytes in primary liver carcinoma. The researchers obtained blood RNA from unsorted whole blood and also extracted germline DNA. TCR beta cDNA came from about 470 ng total RNA, primed with a constant-region primer. Three-round nested multiplex PCR performed with slightly modified ARM-PCR produced the TCR beta libraries. It was with TRBV1-TRBV30 forward primers and a C-beta reverse primer that the first two PCR rounds were run, at about 10 cycles each. A single record per CDR3 protein comes from TCRdb applying MiXCR to the multiplex PCR reads. Of 310,000 or so distinct CDR3 sequences listed, almost 60% are singletons. Sequencing was carried out using peripheral blood. The origin of the receptors is a woman in her twenties or thirties with primary liver carcinoma and hepatitis B virus infection.

The V call is TRBV7-9, the J call TRBJ2-5; possibly TRBD1 for D (6 bases). Between the trimmed V and J ends, which lost 10 bases and 1 base, there was a span of 19 bases. The germline gives CDR1 SEHNR, CDR2 FQNEAQ (reference sequence). The CDR3 has 15 amino acids. The CDR3 sequence is CAIRPGTLTQETQYF. CDR3 DNA: TGTGCCATCCGACCCGGGACACTGACCCAAGAGACCCAGTACTTC. The full variable domain, completed using reference TRBV7-9 and TRBJ2-5, is DTGVSQNPRHKITKRGQNVTFRCDPISEHNRLYWYRQTLGQGPEFLTYFQNEAQLEKSRLLSDRFSAERPKGSFSTLEIQRTEQGDSAMYLCAIRPGTLTQETQYFGPGTRLLVL.

This clonotype was counted at least ten times. The rearrangement links TRBV12-3 or TRBV12-4 to TRBJ2-1, with D hard to call. This CDR3 contains 13 residues. Trimming removed 7 bases at V and 2 bases at J, with 9 bases between. This chain's CDR3 is CASTRRAYNEQFF. The CDR3 region has the DNA TGTGCCAGCACCAGACGGGCCTACAATGAGCAGTTCTTC.

As to this clonotype: This may stem from a read error, because a much larger clone lies one nucleotide away. The chain recombines TRBV29-1 with TRBJ1-1, with TRBD1 as a possible D gene (6 bases). Germline assignment: CDR1 SQVTM and CDR2 ANQGSEA. The CDR3 totals 12 residues. The ends were cut back, 8 bases at V and 8 bases at J, with 18 bases in the middle. The CDR3: CSFYKGGGEAFF. In nucleotides, the CDR3 is TGCAGCTTCTACAAAGGGGGGGGAGAAGCTTTCTTT. The full variable domain, its missing parts supplied by reference TRBV29-1 and TRBJ1-1, is SAVISQKPSRDICQRGTSLTIQCQVDSQVTMMFWYRQQPGQSLTLIATANQGSEATYESGFVIDKFPISRPNLTFSTLTVSNMSPEDSSIYLCSFYKGGGEAFFGQGTRLTVV.

J is TRBJ2-1 and V is TRBV14; D call uncertain. Looked up from germline, CDR1 is SGHDN and CDR2 is FVKESK. V lost 1 base and J lost 10, with 11 bases in between. The CDR3 has 13 amino acids. The chain's CDR3 is CASSQVGVGEQFF. The CDR3 nucleotides read TGTGCCAGCAGCCAAGTAGGTGTGGGGGAGCAGTTCTTC.

This clonotype was seen a handful of times. V gene TRBV24-1 combines with J gene TRBJ2-1; tentatively, D is TRBD1 (5 bases). The CDR3 loop spans 12 amino acids. The germline V and J ends were trimmed by 5 bases and 9 bases, with 10 bases remaining between them. Germline-derived CDR1 and CDR2 are KGHDR and SFDVKD. This CDR3 is CATSGVGVEQFF. CDR3 sequence (DNA): TGTGCCACCAGTGGAGTAGGGGTTGAGCAGTTCTTC.

Concerning this clonotype itself: The junction departs from the called germline gene at one end, perhaps through a read error. The rearrangement uses TRBV6-5 and TRBJ1-2; no firm D call. The CDR3 sequence is 15 residues long. CDR1 and CDR2 (germline): MNHEY, SVGAGI. CDR3 nucleotides: TGTGCCAACAGTCGCTCCCGGGATGGATCCTATGGCTACACCTTC. It is translated as CANSRSRDGSYGYTF.

V usage is TRBV5-1 and J usage is TRBJ2-7; D is unclear. There are 12 residues in the CDR3. V was cut by 4 bases and J by 9 bases, with 14 bases left in between. Germline-derived CDR1 and CDR2 are SGHRS and YFSETQ. DNA for the CDR3: TGCGCCAGCAGCCCCCCCTCCCAGGCGCAGTACTTC. It specifies CASSPPSQAQYF.

Worth noting for this clonotype: An end of the junction differs from the germline gene, which may be a read error. The chain links TRBV29-1 to TRBJ2-1, with D unclear. CDR1 SQVTM and CDR2 ANQGSEA come from the germline V gene. The CDR3 has 14 amino acids. In nucleotides, the CDR3 is TGCAGCGTTGTATGTCTACCGATAGACAATGAGCAGCTCTTC. Translating gives CSVVCLPIDNEQLF.

This clonotype occurred a few times. A single base separates this from a much larger clone, so it may be a read error. This chain connects TRBV11-3 to TRBJ2-7; no clear D gene. Looked up from germline, CDR1 is SGHNT and CDR2 is YENEEA. The CDR3 runs to 14 residues. This CDR3 is CVSSLGRSSYEQYF. The DNA of the CDR3 is TGTGTCAGCAGCTTAGGGCGGAGCTCCTACGAGCAGTACTTC.

This clonotype appeared many times. The chain has TRBV11-1 and TRBJ1-1; D not resolved. CDR3 length: 13 residues. Germline V gene sequence: CDR1 SGHAT, CDR2 FQDESV (reference sequence). The ends were cut back, 1 base at V and 6 bases at J, with 9 bases in the middle. The chain's CDR3 is CASSLGFEAEAFF. The CDR3 DNA reads TGTGCCAGCAGCTTAGGGTTCGAGGCTGAAGCTTTCTTT.

This clonotype occurred many times. The chain is built from TRBV6-1 and TRBJ2-7; 8 bases match TRBD2. The junction had 4 bases not matched to a gene; V was cut back by 2 bases and J by 4 bases. The CDR3 is 14 residues long. Germline V CDR1 and CDR2: MNHNS, SASEGT. CDR3 nucleotides: TGTGCCAGCAGTGAAATCGGGAGGGGGTACGAGCAGTACTTC. Its translation is CASSEIGRGYEQYF.

This clonotype was counted a few times. The chain is built from TRBV4-1 and TRBJ2-7; possibly TRBD1 for D (6 bases). The CDR3 has 14 amino acids. Germline V gene data show CDR1 as MGHRA and CDR2 as YSYEKL. Trimming shortened V by 1 base and J by 3 bases, and 10 bases separated the two germline ends. The DNA of the CDR3 is TGCGCCAGCAGCCAAGTAGGACAGATCTACGAGCAGTACTTC. Translating gives CASSQVGQIYEQYF.

The V call is TRBV4-2, the J call TRBJ2-1; 9 positions agree with TRBD2. CDR3 size: 15 residues. The ends lost 5 bases at V and 10 bases at J; junction bases unmatched: 12. Germline loops: CDR1 LGHNA, CDR2 YNFKEQ. CDR3 sequence: CASSLGIAGVSEQFF. The CDR3 DNA reads as TGTGCCAGCAGCTTAGGAATAGCGGGGGTTTCGGAGCAGTTCTTC.

For this clonotype: Lacking the conserved final phenylalanine or tryptophan, this CDR3 likely reflects a read error. V and J are TRBV6-5 and TRBJ1-6, with TRBD1 as a possible D gene (6 bases). Germline V gene lookup returns CDR1 MNHEY and CDR2 SVGAGI. The CDR3 loop spans 17 amino acids. The CDR3 here is CASSYSLGGRSNSSLHL. CDR3 DNA sequence: TGTGCCAGCAGTTACTCCTTAGGGGGACGGAGTAATTCATCCCTCCACCTT.

This chain links TRBV7-8 with TRBJ1-1; D gene ambiguous. Germline V gene lookup returns CDR1 SGHVS and CDR2 FQNEAQ. The CDR3 sequence is 15 residues long. V was cut by 0 bases and J by 2 bases, with 10 bases left in between. CDR3 bases: TGTGCCAGCAGCTTAGCAGGGAAAGTAAACACTGAAGCTTTCTTT. Residues: CASSLAGKVNTEAFF.

This clonotype appeared many times. V and J are TRBV5-6 and TRBJ2-1, with no clear D. CDR3 size: 17 residues. Trimming took off 3 bases at V and 8 bases at J, with 24 bases between the two ends. CDR1 SGHDT and CDR2 YYEEEE come from the germline V gene. The CDR3 region is CASSSPGILPGEDEQFF. DNA of the CDR3: TGTGCCAGCAGCTCCCCTGGGATCCTACCAGGAGAGGATGAGCAGTTCTTC.

On this clonotype: Being one base from a much bigger clone, this may be a read error. Because the CDR3 is missing its conserved closing phenylalanine or tryptophan, this is likely a read error. This chain connects TRBV11-3 to TRBJ2-1; the D is unclear. The CDR3 is 13 residues long. Germline CDR1 SGHNT, CDR2 YENEEA. V lost 9 bases, J lost 3 bases, and 12 bases lay in between. CDR3 nucleotide sequence: TGTGCCAGTAAAGCTTGGGGCTACAATGAGCAGTTCTCC. Translated, it gives CASKAWGYNEQFS.

To note about this clonotype: A read error may produce the germline difference seen at one junction end. V usage is TRBV5-1 and J usage is TRBJ1-4; the match to TRBD1 covers 10 bases. Looked up from germline, CDR1 is SGHRS and CDR2 is YFSETQ. The CDR3 is made up of 15 amino acids. The CDR3 DNA sequence: TGCACCAGCAGCTTATCCGGGACAGGGGAAGAAAAACTGTTTTTT. Its protein product is CTSSLSGTGEEKLFF.

This clonotype appeared many times. The V call is TRBV4-2, the J call TRBJ1-4; 7 positions agree with TRBD1. Germline values: CDR1 LGHNA, CDR2 YNFKEQ. This CDR3 has 16 amino acids. The V and J ends lost 1 base and 4 bases, in that order; junction bases with no gene match: 6. CDR3 residues: CASSQAVQGINEKLFF. The CDR3 bases are TGTGCCAGCAGCCAAGCGGTACAGGGGATTAATGAAAAACTGTTTTTT.

With respect to this clonotype: Being one base from a much bigger clone, this may be a read error. This sequence joins TRBV10-3 and TRBJ2-7, with D possibly called TRBD1 or TRBD2 (6 bases each). The CDR3 length is 14 residues. V lost 7 bases and J lost 2, with 15 bases in between. Germline V CDR1 and CDR2: ENHRY, SYGVKD. CDR3 sequence (DNA): TGTGCCATCAACAACCGGGGGCCCACCTACGAGCAGTACTTC. Amino acids: CAINNRGPTYEQYF.

Remarks on this clonotype: Being one base from a much bigger clone, this may be a read error. V gene TRBV12-3 or TRBV12-4 combines with J gene TRBJ1-2; a weak D match, TRBD1 (6 bases). The CDR3 consists of 13 residues. The CDR3 nucleotides are TGTGTCAGCTCCCCACAGGGAAACTATGGCTACACCTTC. This translates into CVSSPQGNYGYTF.

The table lists this clonotype with many counts. An end of the junction does not agree with germline; a read error may underlie this. The J gene is TRBJ2-1, the V gene TRBV11-2; 9 nucleotides align to TRBD2. CDR1 and CDR2 (germline): SGHAT, FQNNGV. This CDR3 spans 17 amino acids. The CDR3 spells CASSLVVSGSSYSEQFF. DNA for the CDR3: TGTGCCAGCAGCTTAGTGGTTAGCGGGAGCTCCTACAGTGAGCAGTTCTTC.

Notes on this clonotype: Sequence at one end of the junction differs from germline and may be a read error. The chain is built from TRBV12-3 or TRBV12-4 and TRBJ2-7, with D possibly matching TRBD2 (5 bases). This CDR3 has 13 residues. The chain's CDR3 is CASSPTGIGEKYF. CDR3 nucleotides: TGTGCCAGCAGCCCCACGGGGATCGGCGAGAAGTACTTC.

The count of this clonotype is one. The junction and the germline gene differ at one end; a read error may be behind it. The J gene is TRBJ1-6, the V gene TRBV4-2; the match to TRBD1 covers 9 bases. The CDR3 totals 17 residues. Germline V gene sequence: CDR1 LGHNA, CDR2 YNFKEQ. The CDR3 nucleotides are TGTGCCAGCGGCCAAGATAGCTCGACAGGGGGACCTTCACCCCTCCACTTT. Residues: CASGQDSSTGGPSPLHF.

This clonotype was observed a handful of times. The J gene is TRBJ2-7, the V gene TRBV28; weak D call: TRBD1 (5 bases). The CDR3 length is 16 residues. Germline assignment: CDR1 MDHEN and CDR2 SYDVKM. The ends were cut back, 5 bases at V and 0 bases at J, with 17 bases in the middle. CDR3 sequence: CASSPLDSKSSYEQYF. CDR3 DNA: TGTGCCAGCAGTCCCCTCGACAGTAAAAGCTCCTACGAGCAGTACTTC.

For this clonotype: Here the CDR3 omits its conserved ending phenylalanine or tryptophan, so a read error is the likely source. This chain joins TRBV14 and TRBJ2-1; tentative D call: TRBD2 (6 bases). V lost 7 bases and J 4 bases, leaving 20 bases between the germline ends. CDR1 and CDR2 (germline): SGHDN, FVKESK. This CDR3 contains 16 residues. The DNA of the CDR3 is TGTGCCAGCAACGAAGGGTGGCGGGGCCCGTACAATGAGCAGTTCCTC. This gives the protein CASNEGWRGPYNEQFL.

The CDR3 DNA sequence: TGTGCCACCTCAGGAGGCTATGGCTACACCTTC. Translation gives CATSGGYGYTF. The chain recombines TRBV24-1 with TRBJ1-2; unclear D gene. The germline V and J ends were trimmed by 9 bases and 4 bases, with 8 bases remaining between them. Germline loops: CDR1 KGHDR, CDR2 SFDVKD. The CDR3 contains 11 residues.

The CDR3 reads CASSLGLAVGNTQYF. CDR3 coding DNA: TGTGCCAGCAGTTTAGGACTAGCGGTTGGGAATACGCAGTATTTT. The chain carries TRBV28 and TRBJ2-3; 10 bases match TRBD2. The CDR3 is 15 residues long. Germline-derived CDR1 and CDR2 are MDHEN and SYDVKM. V dropped 2 bases and J dropped 7; count of bases not matched to a gene: 6.

Worth noting for this clonotype: This may be a read error: a much more frequent sequence differs by one nucleotide. The rearrangement uses TRBV29-1 and TRBJ2-7; D not certain. The germline CDR1 and CDR2 sequences are SQVTM and ANQGSEA. The CDR3 sequence is 9 residues long. CDR3 in DNA: TGCAGTGGGATTTACGGGCAGTACTTC. Amino acids: CSGIYGQYF.

Notes on this clonotype: A single base separates this from a much larger clone, so it may be a read error. The chain couples TRBV4-2 to TRBJ2-7; D is perhaps TRBD2 (5 bases). Germline CDR1 LGHNA, CDR2 YNFKEQ. Trimming took off 0 bases at V and 8 bases at J, with 29 bases between the two ends. The CDR3 is made up of 19 amino acids. CDR3 in DNA: TGTGCCAGCAGCCAAGATGACGAATCCGGACTTTTCCATCGTAGGCAGCAGTACTTC. Protein product: CASSQDDESGLFHRRQQYF.